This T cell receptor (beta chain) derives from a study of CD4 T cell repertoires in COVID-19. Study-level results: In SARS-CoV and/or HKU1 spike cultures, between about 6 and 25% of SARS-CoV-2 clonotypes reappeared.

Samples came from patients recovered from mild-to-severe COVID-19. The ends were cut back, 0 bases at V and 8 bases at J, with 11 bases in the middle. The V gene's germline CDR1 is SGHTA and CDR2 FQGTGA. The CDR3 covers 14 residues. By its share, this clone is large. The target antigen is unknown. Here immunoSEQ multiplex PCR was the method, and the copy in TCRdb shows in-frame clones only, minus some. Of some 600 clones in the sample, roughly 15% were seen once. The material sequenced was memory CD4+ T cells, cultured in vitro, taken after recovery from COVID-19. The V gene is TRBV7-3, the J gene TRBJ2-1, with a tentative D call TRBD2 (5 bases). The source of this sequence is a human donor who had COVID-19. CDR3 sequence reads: CASSLTGRLDEQFF. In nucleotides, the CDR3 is TGTGCCAGCAGCTTAACAGGGAGATTGGATGAGCAGTTCTTC.